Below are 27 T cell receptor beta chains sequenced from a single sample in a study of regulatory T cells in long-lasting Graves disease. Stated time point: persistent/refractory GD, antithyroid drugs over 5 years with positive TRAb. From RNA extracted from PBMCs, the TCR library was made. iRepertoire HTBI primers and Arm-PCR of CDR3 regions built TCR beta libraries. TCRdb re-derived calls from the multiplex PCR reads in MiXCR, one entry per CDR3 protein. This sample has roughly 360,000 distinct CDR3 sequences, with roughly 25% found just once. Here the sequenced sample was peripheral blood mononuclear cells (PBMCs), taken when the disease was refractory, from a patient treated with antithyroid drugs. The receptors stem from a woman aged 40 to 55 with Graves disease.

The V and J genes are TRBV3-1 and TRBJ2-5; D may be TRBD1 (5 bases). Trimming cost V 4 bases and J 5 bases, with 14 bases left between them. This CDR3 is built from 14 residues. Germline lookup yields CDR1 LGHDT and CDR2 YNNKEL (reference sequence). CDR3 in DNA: TGTGCCAGCAGCCTCCAGGGTATCGAGGAGACCCAGTACTTC. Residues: CASSLQGIEETQYF.

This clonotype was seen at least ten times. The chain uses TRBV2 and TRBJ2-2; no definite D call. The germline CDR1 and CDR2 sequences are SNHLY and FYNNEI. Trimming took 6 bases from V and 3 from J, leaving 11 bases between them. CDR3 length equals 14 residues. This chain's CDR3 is CASRVLGYTGELFF. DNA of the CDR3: TGTGCCAGCAGAGTTCTGGGGTACACCGGGGAGCTGTTTTTT. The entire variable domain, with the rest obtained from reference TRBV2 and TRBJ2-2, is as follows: EPEVTQTPSHQVTQMGQEVILRCVPISNHLYFYWYRQILGQKVEFLVSFYNNEISEKSEIFDDQFSVERPDGSNFTLKIRSTKLEDSAMYFCASRVLGYTGELFFGEGSRLTVL.

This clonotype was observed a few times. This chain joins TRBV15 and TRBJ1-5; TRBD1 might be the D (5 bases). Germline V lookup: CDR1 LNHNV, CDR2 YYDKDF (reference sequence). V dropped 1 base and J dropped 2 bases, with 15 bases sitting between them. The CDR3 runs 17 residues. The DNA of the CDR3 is TGTGCCACCAGCAGAGCTTTGGGGCAGAGAGGCAATCAGCCCCAGCATTTT. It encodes CATSRALGQRGNQPQHF. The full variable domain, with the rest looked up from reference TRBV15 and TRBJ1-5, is DAMVIQNPRYQVTQFGKPVTLSCSQTLNHNVMYWYQQKSSQAPKLLFHYYDKDFNNEADTPDNFQSRRPNTSFCFLDIRSPGLGDTAMYLCATSRALGQRGNQPQHFGDGTRLSIL.

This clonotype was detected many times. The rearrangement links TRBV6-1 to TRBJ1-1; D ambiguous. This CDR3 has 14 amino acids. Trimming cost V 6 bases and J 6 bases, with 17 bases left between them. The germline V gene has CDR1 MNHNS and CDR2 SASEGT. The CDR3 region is CASRKWGTRAEAFF. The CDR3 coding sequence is TGTGCCAGCAGAAAGTGGGGTACGAGGGCTGAAGCTTTCTTT.

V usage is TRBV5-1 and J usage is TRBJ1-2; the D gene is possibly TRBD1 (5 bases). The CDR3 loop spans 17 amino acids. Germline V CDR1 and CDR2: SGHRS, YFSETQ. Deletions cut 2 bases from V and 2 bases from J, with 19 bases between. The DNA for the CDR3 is TGCGCCAGCAGCTTATTAACCGCGACAGATTACAACTATGGCTACACCTTC. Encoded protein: CASSLLTATDYNYGYTF.

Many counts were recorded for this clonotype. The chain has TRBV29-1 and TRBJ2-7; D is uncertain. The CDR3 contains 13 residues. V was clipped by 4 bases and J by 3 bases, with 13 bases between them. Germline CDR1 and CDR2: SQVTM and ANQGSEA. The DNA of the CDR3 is TGCAGCGTTGGAGGTCAAAATTACTACGAGCAGTACTTC. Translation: CSVGGQNYYEQYF.

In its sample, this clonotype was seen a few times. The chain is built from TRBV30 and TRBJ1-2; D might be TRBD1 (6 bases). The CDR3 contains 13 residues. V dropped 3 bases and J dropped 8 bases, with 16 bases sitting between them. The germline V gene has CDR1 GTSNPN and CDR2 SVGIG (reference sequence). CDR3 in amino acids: CAWSLHGGGGYTF. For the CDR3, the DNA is TGTGCCTGGAGCTTACATGGGGGGGGCGGCTACACCTTC.

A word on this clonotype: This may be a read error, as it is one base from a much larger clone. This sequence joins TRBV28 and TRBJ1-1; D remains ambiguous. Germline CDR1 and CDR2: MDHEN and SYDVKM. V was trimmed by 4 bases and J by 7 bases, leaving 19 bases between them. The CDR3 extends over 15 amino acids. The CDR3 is CASSSLQTLGIEAFF. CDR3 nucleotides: TGTGCCAGCAGTTCCCTACAGACGCTGGGAATTGAAGCTTTCTTT. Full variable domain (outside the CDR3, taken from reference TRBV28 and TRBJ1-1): DVKVTQSSRYLVKRTGEKVFLECVQDMDHENMFWYRQDPGLGLRLIYFSYDVKMKEKGDIPEGYSVSREKKERFSLILESASTNQTSMYLCASSSLQTLGIEAFFGQGTRLTVV.

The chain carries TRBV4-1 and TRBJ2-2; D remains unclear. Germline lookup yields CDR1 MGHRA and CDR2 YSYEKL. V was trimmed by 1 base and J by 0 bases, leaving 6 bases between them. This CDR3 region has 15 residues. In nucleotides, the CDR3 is TGCGCCAGCAGCCAAGGGCGAGCGAACACCGGGGAGCTGTTTTTT. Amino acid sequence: CASSQGRANTGELFF.

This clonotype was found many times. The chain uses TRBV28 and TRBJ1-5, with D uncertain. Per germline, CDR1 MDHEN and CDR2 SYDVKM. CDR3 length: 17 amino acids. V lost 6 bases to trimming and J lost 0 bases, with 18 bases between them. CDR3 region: CASSPTAGGYSNQPQHF. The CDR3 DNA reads TGTGCCAGCAGCCCAACTGCAGGAGGGTATAGCAATCAGCCCCAGCATTTT.

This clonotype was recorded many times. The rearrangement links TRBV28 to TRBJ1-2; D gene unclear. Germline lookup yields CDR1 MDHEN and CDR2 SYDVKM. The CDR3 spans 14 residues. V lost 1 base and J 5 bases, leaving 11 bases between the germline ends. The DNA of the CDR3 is TGTGCCAGCAGTTTATTTTCCGTTACTTATGGCTACACCTTC. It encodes CASSLFSVTYGYTF.

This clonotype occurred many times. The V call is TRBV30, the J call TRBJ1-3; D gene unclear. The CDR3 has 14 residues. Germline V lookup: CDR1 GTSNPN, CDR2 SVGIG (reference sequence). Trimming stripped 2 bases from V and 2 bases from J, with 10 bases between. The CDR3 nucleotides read TGTGCCTGGAGTCTCGGCAACCCTGGAAACACCATATATTTT. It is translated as CAWSLGNPGNTIYF.

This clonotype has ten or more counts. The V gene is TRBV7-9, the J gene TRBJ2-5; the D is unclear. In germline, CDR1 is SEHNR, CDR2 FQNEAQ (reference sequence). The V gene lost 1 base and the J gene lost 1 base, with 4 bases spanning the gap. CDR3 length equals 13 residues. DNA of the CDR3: TGTGCCAGCAGCTTAGGAGTCCAAGAGACCCAGTACTTC. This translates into CASSLGVQETQYF.

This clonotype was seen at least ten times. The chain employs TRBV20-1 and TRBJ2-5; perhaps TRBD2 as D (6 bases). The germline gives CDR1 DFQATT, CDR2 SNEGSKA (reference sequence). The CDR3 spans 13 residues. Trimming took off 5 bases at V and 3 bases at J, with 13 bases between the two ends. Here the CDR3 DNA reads TGCAGTGCTCCCTGGCGGGGAAAAGAGACCCAGTACTTC. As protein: CSAPWRGKETQYF.

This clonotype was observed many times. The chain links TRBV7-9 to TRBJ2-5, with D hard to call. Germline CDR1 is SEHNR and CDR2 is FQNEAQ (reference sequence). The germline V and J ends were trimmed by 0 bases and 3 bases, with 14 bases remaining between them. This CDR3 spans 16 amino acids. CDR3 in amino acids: CASSLAVLPTKETQYF. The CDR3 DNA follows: TGTGCCAGCAGCTTAGCTGTCTTACCGACGAAAGAGACCCAGTACTTC.

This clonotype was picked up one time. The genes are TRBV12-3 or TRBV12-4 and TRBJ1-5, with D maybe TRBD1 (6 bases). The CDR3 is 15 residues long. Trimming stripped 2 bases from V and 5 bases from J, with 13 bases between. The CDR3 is CASSLIGAGDQPQHF. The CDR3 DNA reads TGTGCCAGCAGTTTAATTGGGGCAGGGGATCAGCCCCAGCATTTT.

The CDR3 sequence: CASTRQGAWLKNTEAFF. The CDR3 DNA follows: TGTGCCAGTACAAGACAGGGGGCTTGGTTAAAGAACACTGAAGCTTTCTTT. The chain couples TRBV19 to TRBJ1-1; 10 bases agree with TRBD1. Trimming removed 7 bases from V and 1 base from J; junction bases left unmatched: 12. Germline assignment: CDR1 LNHDA and CDR2 SQIVND (reference sequence). The length of the CDR3 is 17 residues.

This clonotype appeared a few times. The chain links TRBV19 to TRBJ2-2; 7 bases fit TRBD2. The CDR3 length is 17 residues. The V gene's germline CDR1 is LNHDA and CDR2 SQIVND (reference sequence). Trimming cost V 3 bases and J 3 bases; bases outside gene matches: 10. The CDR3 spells CASSIKSASGYTGELFF. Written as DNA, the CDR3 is TGTGCCAGTAGTATTAAGTCGGCTAGCGGCTACACCGGGGAGCTGTTTTTT.

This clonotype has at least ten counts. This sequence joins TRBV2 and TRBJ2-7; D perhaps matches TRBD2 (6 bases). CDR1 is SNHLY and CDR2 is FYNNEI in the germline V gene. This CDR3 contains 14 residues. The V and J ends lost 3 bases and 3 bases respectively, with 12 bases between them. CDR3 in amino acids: CASSEVTRVYEQYF. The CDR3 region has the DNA TGTGCCAGCAGTGAGGTGACTAGGGTCTACGAGCAGTACTTC.

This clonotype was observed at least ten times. The CDR3, as DNA: TGTGCCAGTAGTATAGGGGGAGACCGTCAGCCCCAGCATTTT. It translates to CASSIGGDRQPQHF. The rearrangement joins TRBV19 to TRBJ1-5; no clear D. Trimming removed 1 base from V and 6 bases from J, with 10 bases in between. This CDR3 comprises 14 residues. Germline CDR1 is LNHDA and CDR2 is SQIVND (reference sequence). Based on the CDR3 plus reference TRBV19 and TRBJ1-5, the full variable domain is DGGITQSPKYLFRKEGQNVTLSCEQNLNHDAMYWYRQDPGQGLRLIYYSQIVNDFQKGDIAEGYSVSREKKESFPLTVTSAQKNPTAFYLCASSIGGDRQPQHFGDGTRLSIL.

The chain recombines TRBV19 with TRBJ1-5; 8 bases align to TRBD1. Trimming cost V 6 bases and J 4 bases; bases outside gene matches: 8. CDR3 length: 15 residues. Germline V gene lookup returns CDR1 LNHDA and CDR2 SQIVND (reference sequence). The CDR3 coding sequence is TGTGCCAGTAGGTCGGTCGGACAGGGAAATCAGCCCCAGCATTTT. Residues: CASRSVGQGNQPQHF.

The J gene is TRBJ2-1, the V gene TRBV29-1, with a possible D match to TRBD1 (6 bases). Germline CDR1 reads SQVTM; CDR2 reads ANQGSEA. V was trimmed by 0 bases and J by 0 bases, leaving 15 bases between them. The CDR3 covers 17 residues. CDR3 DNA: TGCAGCGTTGAAGACTGGGACACTCCGAGCTCCTACAATGAGCAGTTCTTC. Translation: CSVEDWDTPSSYNEQFF.

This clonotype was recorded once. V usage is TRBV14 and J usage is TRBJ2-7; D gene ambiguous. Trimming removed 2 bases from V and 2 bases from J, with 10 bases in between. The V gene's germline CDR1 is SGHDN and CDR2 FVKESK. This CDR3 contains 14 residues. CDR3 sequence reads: CASSQHIDTYEQYF. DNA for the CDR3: TGTGCCAGCAGCCAACATATCGACACCTACGAGCAGTACTTC.

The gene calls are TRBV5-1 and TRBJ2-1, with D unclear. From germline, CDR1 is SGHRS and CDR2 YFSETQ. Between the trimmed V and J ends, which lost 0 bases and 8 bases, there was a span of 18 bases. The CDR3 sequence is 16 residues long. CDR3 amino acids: CASSLEQLARADEQFF. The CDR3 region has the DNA TGCGCCAGCAGCTTGGAGCAGTTGGCTAGAGCTGATGAGCAGTTCTTC.

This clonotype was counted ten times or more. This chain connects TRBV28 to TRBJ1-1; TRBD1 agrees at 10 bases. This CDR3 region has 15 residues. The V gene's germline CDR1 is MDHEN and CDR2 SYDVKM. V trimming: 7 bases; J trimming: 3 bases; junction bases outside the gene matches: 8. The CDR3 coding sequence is TGTGCCAGCATTGGGGGAGGGACAGGGGACACTGAAGCTTTCTTT. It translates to CASIGGGTGDTEAFF.

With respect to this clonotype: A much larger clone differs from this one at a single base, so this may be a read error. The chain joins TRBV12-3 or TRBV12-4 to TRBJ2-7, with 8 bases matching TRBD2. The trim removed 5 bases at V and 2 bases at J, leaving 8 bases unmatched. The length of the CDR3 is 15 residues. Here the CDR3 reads CASSPREESTYEQYF. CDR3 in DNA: TGTGCCAGCAGTCCGCGGGAGGAATCTACCTACGAGCAGTACTTC.

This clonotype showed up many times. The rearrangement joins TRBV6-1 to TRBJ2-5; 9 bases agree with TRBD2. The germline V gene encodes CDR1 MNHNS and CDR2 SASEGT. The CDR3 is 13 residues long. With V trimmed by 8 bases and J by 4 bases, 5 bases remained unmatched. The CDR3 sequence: CASGWREGETQYF. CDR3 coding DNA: TGTGCCAGCGGATGGCGGGAGGGAGAGACCCAGTACTTC.